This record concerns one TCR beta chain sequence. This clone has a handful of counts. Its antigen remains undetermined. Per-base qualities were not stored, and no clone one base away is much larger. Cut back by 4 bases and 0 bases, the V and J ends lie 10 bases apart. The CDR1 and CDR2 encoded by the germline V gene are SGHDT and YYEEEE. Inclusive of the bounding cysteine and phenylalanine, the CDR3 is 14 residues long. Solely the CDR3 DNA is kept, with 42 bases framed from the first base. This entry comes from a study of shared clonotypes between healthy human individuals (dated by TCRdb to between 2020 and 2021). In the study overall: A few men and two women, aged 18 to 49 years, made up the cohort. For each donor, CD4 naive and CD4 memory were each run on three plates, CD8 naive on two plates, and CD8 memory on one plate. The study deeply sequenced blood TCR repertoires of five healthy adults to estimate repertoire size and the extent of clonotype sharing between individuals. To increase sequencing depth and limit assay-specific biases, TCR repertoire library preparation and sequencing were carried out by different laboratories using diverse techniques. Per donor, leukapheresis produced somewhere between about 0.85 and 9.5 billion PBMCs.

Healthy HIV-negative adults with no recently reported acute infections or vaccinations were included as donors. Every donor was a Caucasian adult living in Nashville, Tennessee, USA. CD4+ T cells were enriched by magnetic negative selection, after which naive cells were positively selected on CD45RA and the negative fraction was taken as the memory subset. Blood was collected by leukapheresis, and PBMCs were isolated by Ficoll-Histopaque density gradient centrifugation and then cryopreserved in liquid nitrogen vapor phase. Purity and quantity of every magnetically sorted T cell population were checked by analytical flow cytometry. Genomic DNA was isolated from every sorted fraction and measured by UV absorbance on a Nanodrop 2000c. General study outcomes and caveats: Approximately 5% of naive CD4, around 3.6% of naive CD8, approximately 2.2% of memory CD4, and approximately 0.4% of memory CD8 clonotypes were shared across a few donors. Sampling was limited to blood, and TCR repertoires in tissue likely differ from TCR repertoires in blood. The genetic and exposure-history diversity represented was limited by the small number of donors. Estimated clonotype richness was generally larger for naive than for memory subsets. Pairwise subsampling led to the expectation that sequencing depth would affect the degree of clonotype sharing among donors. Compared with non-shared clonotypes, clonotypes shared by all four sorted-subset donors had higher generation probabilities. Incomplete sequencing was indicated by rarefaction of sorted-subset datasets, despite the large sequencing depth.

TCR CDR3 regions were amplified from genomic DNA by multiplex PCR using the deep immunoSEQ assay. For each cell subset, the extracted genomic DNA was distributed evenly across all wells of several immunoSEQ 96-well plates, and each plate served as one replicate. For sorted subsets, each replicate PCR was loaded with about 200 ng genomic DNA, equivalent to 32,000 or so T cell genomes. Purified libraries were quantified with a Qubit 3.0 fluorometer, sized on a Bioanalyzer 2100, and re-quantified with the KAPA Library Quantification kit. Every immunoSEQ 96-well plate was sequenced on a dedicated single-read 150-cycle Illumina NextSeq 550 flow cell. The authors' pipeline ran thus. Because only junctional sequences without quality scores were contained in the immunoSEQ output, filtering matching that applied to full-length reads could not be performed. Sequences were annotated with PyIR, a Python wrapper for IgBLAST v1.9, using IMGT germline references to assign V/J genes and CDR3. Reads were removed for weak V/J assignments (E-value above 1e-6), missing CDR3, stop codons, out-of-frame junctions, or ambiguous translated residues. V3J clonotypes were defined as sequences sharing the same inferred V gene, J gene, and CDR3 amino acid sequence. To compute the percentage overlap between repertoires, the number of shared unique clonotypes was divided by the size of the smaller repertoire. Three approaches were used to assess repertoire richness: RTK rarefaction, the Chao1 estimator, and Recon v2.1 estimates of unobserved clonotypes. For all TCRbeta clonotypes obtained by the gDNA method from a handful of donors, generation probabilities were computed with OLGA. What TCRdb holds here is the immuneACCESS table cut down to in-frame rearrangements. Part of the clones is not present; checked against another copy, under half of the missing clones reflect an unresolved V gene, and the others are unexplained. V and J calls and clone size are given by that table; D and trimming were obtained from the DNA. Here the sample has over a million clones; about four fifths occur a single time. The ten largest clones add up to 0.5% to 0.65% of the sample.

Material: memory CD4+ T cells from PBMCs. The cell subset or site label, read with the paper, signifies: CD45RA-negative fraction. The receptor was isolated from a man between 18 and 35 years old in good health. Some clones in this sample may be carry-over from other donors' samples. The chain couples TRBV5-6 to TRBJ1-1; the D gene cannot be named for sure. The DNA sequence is TGTGCCAGCAGCCCCAATAGAATGAACACTGAAGCTTTCTTT. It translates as CASSPNRMNTEAFF.